The 18 T cell receptor beta chains below come from one sample, sequenced in a study of control samples from healthy donors and cancer patients. TCRdb's table, derived via immunoSEQ multiplex PCR, lists solely in-frame clones and lacks some. Here the sample spans 150,000 or so clones, about 90% being singletons. Material: blood. The receptors shown here come from a man younger than 35 in good health.

The CDR3 spells CASSPRGAENTGELFF. The CDR3 DNA reads as TGTGCCAGTAGCCCCCGGGGCGCGGAGAACACCGGGGAGCTGTTTTTT. The chain links TRBV19 to TRBJ2-2; the D call may be TRBD1 or TRBD2 (5 bases each). Germline V gives CDR1 LNHDA, CDR2 SQIVND (reference sequence). CDR3 length equals 16 residues. V was shortened by 6 bases and J by 1 base, with 15 bases between the two germline ends.

This clone was counted a few times. The chain links TRBV18 to TRBJ2-7; no clear D gene. Trimming pared 3 bases from V and 1 base from J, leaving 7 bases between. Germline V CDR1 and CDR2: KGHSH, LQKENI. The length of the CDR3 is 13 residues. The CDR3 reads CASSPGKSYEQYF. The CDR3 DNA is TGTGCCAGCTCACCGGGCAAATCCTACGAGCAGTACTTC.

The CDR3 here is CASSLARFTVTDTQYF. In DNA, the CDR3 is TGCGCCAGCAGCTTGGCCCGATTCACGGTAACAGATACGCAGTATTTT. The rearrangement uses TRBV5-1 and TRBJ2-3; D is uncertain. The germline V and J ends were trimmed by 0 bases and 3 bases, with 14 bases remaining between them. Germline V lookup: CDR1 SGHRS, CDR2 YFSETQ. The CDR3 spans 16 residues.

The chain couples TRBV3-1 (or the pseudogene TRBV3-2) to TRBJ2-3; 7 nucleotides match TRBD1. In germline, CDR1 is LGHDT, CDR2 YNNKEL (reference sequence). The CDR3 runs to 15 residues. The junction had 6 bases not matched to a gene; V was cut back by 4 bases and J by 2 bases. The CDR3 protein is CASSPRGQATDTQYF. The CDR3 bases are TGTGCCAGCAGCCCTCGAGGACAGGCCACAGATACGCAGTATTTT.

The gene calls are TRBV28 and TRBJ2-7; 12 bases are a match to TRBD1. Germline CDR1 MDHEN, CDR2 SYDVKM. The length of the CDR3 is 15 residues. V dropped 4 bases and J dropped 9; count of bases not matched to a gene: 10. DNA of the CDR3: TGTGCCAGCAGTTCAGCCGGGACAGGGGGCGCGTGGCAGTACTTC. It specifies CASSSAGTGGAWQYF.

The V gene is TRBV5-6, the J gene TRBJ1-5; TRBD1 matches 8 bases. The CDR3 has 13 amino acids. From germline, CDR1 is SGHDT and CDR2 YYEEEE. J lost 5 bases, V lost 7 bases, and 5 bases had no gene match. The CDR3 protein is CASVQGAHQPQHF. The CDR3 region has the DNA TGTGCCAGCGTCCAGGGGGCTCATCAGCCCCAGCATTTT.

The chain carries TRBV28 and TRBJ1-1, with TRBD1 as a possible D gene (6 bases). Germline values: CDR1 MDHEN, CDR2 SYDVKM. Deletions cut 6 bases from V and 0 bases from J, with 11 bases between. The CDR3 has 14 residues. The CDR3 protein is CASRTGPVNTEAFF. The DNA for the CDR3 is TGTGCCAGCAGGACAGGACCAGTGAACACTGAAGCTTTCTTT.

This sequence joins TRBV5-1 and TRBJ2-3; D perhaps matches TRBD1 (5 bases). The CDR3 covers 13 residues. Germline-derived CDR1 and CDR2 are SGHRS and YFSETQ. Trimming pared 3 bases from V and 4 bases from J, leaving 9 bases between. This CDR3 reads CASSSGSADTQYF. The DNA for the CDR3 is TGCGCCAGCAGCTCAGGGTCGGCAGATACGCAGTATTTT.

The genes are TRBV30 and TRBJ2-7; 7 positions match TRBD1. V gave up 3 bases and J gave up 5 bases; unmatched junction bases: 7. This CDR3 has 13 amino acids. CDR1 and CDR2 (germline): GTSNPN, SVGIG (reference sequence). The CDR3 bases are TGTGCCTGGAGCTCCGGGACAGTCAACGAGCAGTACTTC. This codes for CAWSSGTVNEQYF.

This clone showed up just once. The chain employs TRBV14 and TRBJ2-3, with no clear D. Germline V gene sequence: CDR1 SGHDN, CDR2 FVKESK. The CDR3 totals 14 residues. Trimming left V 0 bases short and J 5 bases short, with 9 bases between. The CDR3 here is CASSQDYAGDTQYF. The CDR3 coding sequence is TGTGCCAGCAGCCAAGATTACGCTGGAGATACGCAGTATTTT.

The V call is TRBV7-6, the J call TRBJ2-3, with D perhaps TRBD1 or TRBD2 (6 bases each). Between the trimmed V and J ends, which lost 5 bases and 1 base, there was a span of 22 bases. Germline CDR1 SGHVS, CDR2 FNYEAQ. The CDR3 has 18 residues. CDR3 sequence: CASSRGRGIPLGTDTQYF. In nucleotides, the CDR3 is TGTGCCAGCAGCCGGGGGCGGGGTATCCCGCTGGGCACAGATACGCAGTATTTT.

This chain uses TRBV4-3 with TRBJ1-6; TRBD1 is a possible D gene (5 bases). V was trimmed by 0 bases and J by 10 bases, leaving 13 bases between them. Germline V CDR1 and CDR2: LGHNA, YSLEER. This CDR3 comprises 15 residues. The CDR3 is CASSQDSGRGSPLHF. The CDR3 DNA reads TGCGCCAGCAGCCAAGATAGTGGGAGGGGCTCACCCCTCCACTTT.

The J gene is TRBJ1-1, the V gene TRBV7-8; 7 bases line up with TRBD1. CDR3 size: 14 residues. Unmatched junction bases numbered 2, after V lost 4 bases and J lost 0 bases. Looked up from germline, CDR1 is SGHVS and CDR2 is FQNEAQ. CDR3 nucleotides: TGTGCCAGCAGCTCCGGGACAGTGAACACTGAAGCTTTCTTT. Translation: CASSSGTVNTEAFF.

This rearrangement joins TRBV15 to TRBJ1-5, with D maybe TRBD1 (6 bases). Trimming removed 1 base at V and 7 bases at J, with 8 bases between. CDR3 size: 13 residues. Germline CDR1 reads LNHNV; CDR2 reads YYDKDF (reference sequence). DNA for the CDR3: TGTGCCACCAGCAGAGCAGGGGACCAGCCCCAGCATTTT. As protein: CATSRAGDQPQHF.

This sequence joins TRBV27 and TRBJ2-1, with D possibly being TRBD2 (5 bases). V lost 0 bases, J lost 9 bases, and 12 bases lay in between. Germline V gene sequence: CDR1 MNHEY, CDR2 SMNVEV (reference sequence). The CDR3 extends over 14 amino acids. CDR3 region: CASSLSASIGEQFF. CDR3 sequence (DNA): TGTGCCAGCAGTTTATCGGCTAGCATCGGTGAGCAGTTCTTC.

The chain has TRBV11-2 and TRBJ1-1; 9 nucleotides align to TRBD1. Germline values: CDR1 SGHAT, CDR2 FQNNGV. The J segment lost 2 bases and the V segment lost 5 bases, leaving 6 bases of the junction unmatched. The CDR3 sequence is 15 residues long. The CDR3 sequence is CASSKQGAFNTEAFF. The CDR3 bases are TGTGCCAGCAGCAAACAGGGGGCGTTTAACACTGAAGCTTTCTTT. Full variable domain (rest looked up from reference TRBV11-2 and TRBJ1-1): EAGVAQSPRYKIIEKRQSVAFWCNPISGHATLYWYQQILGQGPKLLIQFQNNGVVDDSQLPKDRFSAERLKGVDSTLKIQPAKLEDSAVYLCASSKQGAFNTEAFFGQGTRLTVV.

The genes are TRBV28 and TRBJ1-2; D is possibly TRBD1 (6 bases). The CDR3 is 17 residues long. Per germline, CDR1 MDHEN and CDR2 SYDVKM. Between the trimmed V and J ends, which lost 2 bases and 5 bases, there was a span of 21 bases. CDR3 residues: CASSLPTGRPMIYGYTF. CDR3 DNA sequence: TGTGCCAGCAGTTTACCCACAGGGAGACCAATGATATATGGCTACACCTTC.

The chain carries TRBV7-8 and TRBJ1-6; no clear D. The germline V and J ends were trimmed by 5 bases and 9 bases, with 14 bases remaining between them. The germline V gene encodes CDR1 SGHVS and CDR2 FQNEAQ. The CDR3 loop spans 14 amino acids. CDR3 sequence: CASSRGLYGSPLHF. The CDR3 bases are TGTGCCAGCAGCCGAGGGTTGTACGGTTCACCCCTCCACTTT.